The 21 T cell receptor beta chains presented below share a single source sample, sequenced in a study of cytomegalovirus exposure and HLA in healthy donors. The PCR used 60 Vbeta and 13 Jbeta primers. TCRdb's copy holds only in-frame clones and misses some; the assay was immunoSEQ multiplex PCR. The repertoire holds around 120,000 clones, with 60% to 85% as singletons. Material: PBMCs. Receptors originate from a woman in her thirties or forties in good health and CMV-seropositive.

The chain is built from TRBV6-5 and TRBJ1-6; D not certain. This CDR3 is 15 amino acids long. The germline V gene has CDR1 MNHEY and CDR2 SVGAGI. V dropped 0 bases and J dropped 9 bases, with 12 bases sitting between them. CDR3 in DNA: TGTGCCAGCAGTTACTCAGGAGGGTTCGGTTCACCCCTCCACTTT. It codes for CASSYSGGFGSPLHF.

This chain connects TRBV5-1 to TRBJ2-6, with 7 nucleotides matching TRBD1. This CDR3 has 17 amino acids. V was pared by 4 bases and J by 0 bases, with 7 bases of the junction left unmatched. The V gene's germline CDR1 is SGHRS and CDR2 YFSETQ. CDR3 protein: CASSPGQSSSGANVLTF. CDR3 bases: TGCGCCAGCAGCCCGGGACAGTCGAGCTCTGGGGCCAACGTCCTGACTTTC.

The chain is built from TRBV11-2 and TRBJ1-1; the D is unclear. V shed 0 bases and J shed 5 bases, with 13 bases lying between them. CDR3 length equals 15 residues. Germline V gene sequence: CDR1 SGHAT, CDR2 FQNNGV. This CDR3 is CASSLERGGSTEAFF. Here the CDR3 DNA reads TGTGCCAGCAGCTTAGAGAGAGGTGGGAGTACTGAAGCTTTCTTT. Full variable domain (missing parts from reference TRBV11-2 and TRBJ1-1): EAGVAQSPRYKIIEKRQSVAFWCNPISGHATLYWYQQILGQGPKLLIQFQNNGVVDDSQLPKDRFSAERLKGVDSTLKIQPAKLEDSAVYLCASSLERGGSTEAFFGQGTRLTVV.

The CDR3 DNA sequence: TGTGCCAGCAGTTACGTCGGGGGGAACACTGAAGCTTTCTTT. Its translation: CASSYVGGNTEAFF. The chain combines TRBV6-5 with TRBJ1-1; the D gene is possibly TRBD1 (5 bases). This CDR3 has 14 amino acids. Trimming removed 2 bases from V and 1 base from J, with 8 bases in between. The germline V gene encodes CDR1 MNHEY and CDR2 SVGAGI.

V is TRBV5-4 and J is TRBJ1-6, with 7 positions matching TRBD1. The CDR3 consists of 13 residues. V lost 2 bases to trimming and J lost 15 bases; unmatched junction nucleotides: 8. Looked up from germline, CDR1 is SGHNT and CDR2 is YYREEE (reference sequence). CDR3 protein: CASSLQGLRDLHF. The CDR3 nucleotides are TGTGCCAGCAGCTTACAGGGGCTTAGGGACCTCCACTTT.

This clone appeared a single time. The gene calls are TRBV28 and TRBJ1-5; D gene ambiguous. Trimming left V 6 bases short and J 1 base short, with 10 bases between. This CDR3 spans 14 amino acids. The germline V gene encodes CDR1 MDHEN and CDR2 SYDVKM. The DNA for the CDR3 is TGTGCCAGCAGCCTCGGCGGGAGCAATCAGCCCCAGCATTTT. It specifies CASSLGGSNQPQHF.

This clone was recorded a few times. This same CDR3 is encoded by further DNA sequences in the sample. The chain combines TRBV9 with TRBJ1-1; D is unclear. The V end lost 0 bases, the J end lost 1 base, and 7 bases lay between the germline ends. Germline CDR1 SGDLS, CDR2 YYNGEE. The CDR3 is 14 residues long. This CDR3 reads CASSVVGGNTEAFF. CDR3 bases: TGTGCCAGCAGCGTAGTAGGCGGGAACACTGAAGCTTTCTTT.

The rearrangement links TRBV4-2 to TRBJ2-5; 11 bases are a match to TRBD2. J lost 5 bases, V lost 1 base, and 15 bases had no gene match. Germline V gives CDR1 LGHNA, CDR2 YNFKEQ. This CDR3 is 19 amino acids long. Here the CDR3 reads CASSQAWASGGSKGETQYF. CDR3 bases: TGTGCCAGCAGCCAAGCCTGGGCTAGCGGGGGGTCCAAGGGGGAGACCCAGTACTTC.

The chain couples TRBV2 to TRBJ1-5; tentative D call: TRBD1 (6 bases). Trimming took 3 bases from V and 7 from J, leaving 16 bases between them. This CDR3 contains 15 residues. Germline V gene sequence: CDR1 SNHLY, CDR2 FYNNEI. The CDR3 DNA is TGTGCCAGCAGTGATCCGGTGACAGGCCACCAGCCCCAGCATTTT. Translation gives CASSDPVTGHQPQHF. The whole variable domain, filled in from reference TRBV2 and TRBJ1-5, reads EPEVTQTPSHQVTQMGQEVILRCVPISNHLYFYWYRQILGQKVEFLVSFYNNEISEKSEIFDDQFSVERPDGSNFTLKIRSTKLEDSAMYFCASSDPVTGHQPQHFGDGTRLSIL.

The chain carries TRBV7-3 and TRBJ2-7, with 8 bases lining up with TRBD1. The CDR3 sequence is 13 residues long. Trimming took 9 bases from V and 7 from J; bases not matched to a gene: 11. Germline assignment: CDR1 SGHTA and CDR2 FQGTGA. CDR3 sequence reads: CARGGQGSWEQYF. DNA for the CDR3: TGTGCCAGGGGTGGACAGGGTTCGTGGGAGCAGTACTTC.

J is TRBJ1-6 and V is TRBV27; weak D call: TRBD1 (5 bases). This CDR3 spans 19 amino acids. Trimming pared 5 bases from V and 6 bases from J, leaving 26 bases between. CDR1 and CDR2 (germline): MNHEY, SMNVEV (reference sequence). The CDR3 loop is CASSPLSGARAGGNSPLHF. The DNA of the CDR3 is TGTGCCAGCAGTCCCCTATCCGGGGCACGGGCGGGGGGTAATTCACCCCTCCACTTT.

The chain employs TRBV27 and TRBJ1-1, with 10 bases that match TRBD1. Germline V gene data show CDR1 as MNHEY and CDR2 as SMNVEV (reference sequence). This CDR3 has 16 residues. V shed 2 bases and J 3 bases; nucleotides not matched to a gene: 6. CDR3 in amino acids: CASSLRQGAVDTEAFF. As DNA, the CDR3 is TGTGCCAGCAGTTTAAGACAGGGGGCAGTCGACACTGAAGCTTTCTTT.

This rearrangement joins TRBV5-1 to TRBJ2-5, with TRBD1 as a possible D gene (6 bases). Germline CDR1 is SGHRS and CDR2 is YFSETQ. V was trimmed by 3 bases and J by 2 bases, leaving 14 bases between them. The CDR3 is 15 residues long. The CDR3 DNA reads TGCGCCAGCAGCTCCATACAGGGACCACAAGAGACCCAGTACTTC. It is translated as CASSSIQGPQETQYF. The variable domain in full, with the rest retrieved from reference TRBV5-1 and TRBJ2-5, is KAGVTQTPRYLIKTRGQQVTLSCSPISGHRSVSWYQQTPGQGLQFLFEYFSETQRNKGNFPGRFSGRQFSNSRSEMNVSTLELGDSALYLCASSSIQGPQETQYFGPGTRLLVL.

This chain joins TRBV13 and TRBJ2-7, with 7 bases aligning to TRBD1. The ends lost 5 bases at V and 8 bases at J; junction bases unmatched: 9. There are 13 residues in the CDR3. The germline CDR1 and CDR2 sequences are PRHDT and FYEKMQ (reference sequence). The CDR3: CASSQETGAKQYF. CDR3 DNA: TGTGCCAGCAGCCAAGAAACAGGGGCTAAGCAGTACTTC.

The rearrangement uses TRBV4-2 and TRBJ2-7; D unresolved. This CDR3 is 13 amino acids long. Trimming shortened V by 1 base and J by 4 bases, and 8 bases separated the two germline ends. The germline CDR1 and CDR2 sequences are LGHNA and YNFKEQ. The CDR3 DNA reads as TGTGCCAGCAGCCAAGTAGGAGCGTACGAGCAGTACTTC. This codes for CASSQVGAYEQYF.

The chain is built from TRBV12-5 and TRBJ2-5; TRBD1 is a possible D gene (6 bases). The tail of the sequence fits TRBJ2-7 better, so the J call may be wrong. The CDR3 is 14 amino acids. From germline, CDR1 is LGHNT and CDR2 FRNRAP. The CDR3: CASATGIGLGEQYF. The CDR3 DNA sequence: TGTGCTAGTGCCACAGGGATCGGGCTCGGCGAGCAGTACTTC.

CDR3 DNA sequence: TGTGCCTGGAGTGAAGCCCGAGGCTACTACGAGCAGTACTTC. Its translation: CAWSEARGYYEQYF. The genes are TRBV30 and TRBJ2-7; D unclear. The germline CDR1 and CDR2 sequences are GTSNPN and SVGIG (reference sequence). This CDR3 is 14 amino acids long. V was cut by 1 base and J by 3 bases, with 13 bases left in between.

CDR3: CASSFNSGANTGELFF. CDR3 nucleotide sequence: TGTGCCAGCAGCTTTAATAGCGGGGCGAACACCGGGGAGCTGTTTTTT. The chain employs TRBV7-3 and TRBJ2-2; 8 bases match TRBD2. Per the germline V gene, CDR1 is SGHTA and CDR2 is FQGTGA. CDR3 length: 16 residues. V was clipped by 3 bases and J by 0 bases; unmatched bases: 3.

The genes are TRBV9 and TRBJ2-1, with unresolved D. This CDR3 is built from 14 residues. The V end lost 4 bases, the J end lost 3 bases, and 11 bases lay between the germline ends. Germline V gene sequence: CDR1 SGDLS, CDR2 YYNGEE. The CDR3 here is CASSPRLVYNEQFF. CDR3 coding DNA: TGTGCCAGCAGCCCGCGCCTTGTCTACAATGAGCAGTTCTTC.

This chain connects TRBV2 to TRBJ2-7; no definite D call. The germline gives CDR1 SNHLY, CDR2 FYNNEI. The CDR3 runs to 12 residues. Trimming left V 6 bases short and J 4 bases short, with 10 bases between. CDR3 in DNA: TGTGCCAGCAGATACAGCATGTACGAGCAGTACTTC. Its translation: CASRYSMYEQYF.

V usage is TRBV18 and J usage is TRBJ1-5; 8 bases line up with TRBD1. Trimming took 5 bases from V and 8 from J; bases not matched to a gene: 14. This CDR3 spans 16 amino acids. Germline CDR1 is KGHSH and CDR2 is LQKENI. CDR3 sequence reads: CASSFRGQGLGEPQHF. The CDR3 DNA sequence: TGTGCCAGCTCATTCCGTGGACAGGGCTTAGGGGAGCCCCAGCATTTT.